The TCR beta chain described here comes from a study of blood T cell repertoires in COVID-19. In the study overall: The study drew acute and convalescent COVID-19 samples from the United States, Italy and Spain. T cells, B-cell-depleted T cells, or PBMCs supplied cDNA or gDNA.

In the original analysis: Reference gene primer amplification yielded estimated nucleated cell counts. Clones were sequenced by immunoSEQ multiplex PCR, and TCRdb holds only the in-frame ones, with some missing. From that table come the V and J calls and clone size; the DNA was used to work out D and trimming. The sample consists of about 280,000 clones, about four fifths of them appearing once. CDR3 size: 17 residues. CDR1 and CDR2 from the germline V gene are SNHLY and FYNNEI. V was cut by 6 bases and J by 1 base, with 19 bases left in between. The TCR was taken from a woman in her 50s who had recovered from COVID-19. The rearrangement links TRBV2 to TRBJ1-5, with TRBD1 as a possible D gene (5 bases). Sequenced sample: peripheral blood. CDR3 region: CASRVRGLDMSNQPQHF. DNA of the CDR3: TGTGCCAGCAGAGTGAGGGGACTAGACATGAGCAATCAGCCCCAGCATTTT.